This TCR beta chain was captured in a study of radiotherapy plus CTLA-4 blockade in lung cancer. About the research overall: Objective responses were documented in around a sixth of patients, with disease control in roughly 30%.

Profiling relied on immunoSEQ multiplex PCR, and the TCRdb table lists in-frame clones only, not all of them. Among over 85,000 clones listed, around 88% were seen once. Germline-derived CDR1 and CDR2 are LNHDA and SQIVND (reference sequence). This CDR3 has 12 amino acids. Losses at the gene ends were 5 bases for V and 11 bases for J; bases not matched to a gene: 8. J is TRBJ1-1 and V is TRBV19; 7 nucleotides line up with TRBD1. The sequence came from a human donor with non-small cell lung cancer that progressed on radiotherapy plus ipilimumab. Here the sequenced sample was peripheral blood, taken from a patient treated with radiotherapy plus ipilimumab. CDR3 sequence (DNA): TGTGCCAGTAGTGCAAGGGGGCCGGGGGCTTTCTTT. It codes for CASSARGPGAFF.